Below, 30 T cell receptor beta chains from the same sample are listed, as sequenced in a study of Ad26.COV2.S vaccination and SARS-CoV-2 variants. As for treatment: around 19 received Ad26.COV2.S at low or high dose, single or two shots; roughly 5 received placebo; per-sample allocation not given. The investigators took samples on day 63 after the first vaccine or placebo injection. TCRdb keeps only in-frame clones here, not all; method: immunoSEQ multiplex PCR. The profile shows around 300,000 clones, around 88% of them singletons. Specimen: peripheral blood, collected in a trial of Ad26.COV2.S vaccine versus placebo. Every receptor here comes from a person aged 18 to 65 who received the Ad26.COV2.S COVID-19 vaccine or a placebo.

Here the CDR3 reads CASSFRRGAIYNSPLHF. The CDR3 region has the DNA TGTGCCAGCAGCTTTCGTCGGGGCGCAATTTATAATTCACCCCTCCACTTT. The rearrangement links TRBV5-6 to TRBJ1-6; a weak D match, TRBD1 (5 bases). V shed 2 bases and J shed 4 bases, with 16 bases lying between them. Germline values: CDR1 SGHDT, CDR2 YYEEEE. The CDR3 sequence is 17 residues long.

V and J are TRBV5-6 and TRBJ2-7; weak D call: TRBD2 (5 bases). CDR1 and CDR2 (germline): SGHDT, YYEEEE. Trimming pared 4 bases from V and 0 bases from J, leaving 11 bases between. The CDR3 has 14 amino acids. This CDR3 reads CASSKDFASYEQYF. DNA for the CDR3: TGTGCCAGCAGCAAGGACTTTGCCTCCTACGAGCAGTACTTC.

The genes are TRBV5-1 and TRBJ2-5, with D unclear. The CDR3 covers 13 residues. Germline V CDR1 and CDR2: SGHRS, YFSETQ. The V end lost 2 bases, the J end lost 1 base, and 6 bases lay between the germline ends. CDR3 sequence: CASSFGPQETQYF. The CDR3 DNA follows: TGCGCCAGCAGCTTCGGTCCCCAAGAGACCCAGTACTTC.

The chain couples TRBV5-1 to TRBJ1-1; tentatively, D is TRBD1 (5 bases). Per the germline V gene, CDR1 is SGHRS and CDR2 is YFSETQ. CDR3 length: 15 residues. V shed 4 bases and J shed 1 base, with 14 bases lying between them. The CDR3 loop is CASSVVGTANTEAFF. The CDR3 nucleotides read TGCGCCAGCAGCGTAGTAGGGACGGCGAACACTGAAGCTTTCTTT.

The rearrangement joins TRBV27 to TRBJ1-6, with TRBD1 as a possible D gene (5 bases). With 0 bases removed from V and 2 bases from J, the gap between germline ends came to 5 bases. Germline CDR1 MNHEY, CDR2 SMNVEV (reference sequence). This CDR3 has 15 residues. The CDR3 DNA is TGTGCCAGCAGTTTATCAGGGGCCTATAATTCACCCCTCCACTTT. Protein: CASSLSGAYNSPLHF.

The rearrangement joins TRBV9 to TRBJ2-4, with 8 bases identical to TRBD1. The V and J ends lost 3 bases and 0 bases, in that order; junction bases with no gene match: 2. The CDR3 runs 15 residues. Germline values: CDR1 SGDLS, CDR2 YYNGEE. As DNA, the CDR3 is TGTGCCAGCAGCGCCCAGGGGGCAGCCAAAAACATTCAGTACTTC. The encoded protein is CASSAQGAAKNIQYF.

V and J are TRBV5-1 and TRBJ1-1; D perhaps matches TRBD1 (5 bases). The CDR3 is made up of 13 amino acids. Trimming pared 4 bases from V and 2 bases from J, leaving 9 bases between. The V gene's germline CDR1 is SGHRS and CDR2 YFSETQ. CDR3 sequence: CASSGGVNTEAFF. CDR3 sequence (DNA): TGCGCCAGCAGCGGGGGGGTAAACACTGAAGCTTTCTTT.

This sequence joins TRBV12-5 and TRBJ2-1, with D perhaps TRBD1 (6 bases). CDR1 and CDR2 from the germline V gene are LGHNT and FRNRAP. Trimming took 2 bases from V and 4 from J, leaving 12 bases between them. The CDR3 covers 15 residues. CDR3 coding DNA: TGTGCTAGTGGTTTGCTAGGACAGTCTTACAATGAGCAGTTCTTC. It codes for CASGLLGQSYNEQFF. Looking up the rest from reference TRBV12-5 and TRBJ2-1 gives the full variable domain: DARVTQTPRHKVTEMGQEVTMRCQPILGHNTVFWYRQTMMQGLELLAYFRNRAPLDDSGMPKDRFSAEMPDATLATLKIQPSEPRDSAVYFCASGLLGQSYNEQFFGPGTRLTVL.

This chain uses TRBV7-8 with TRBJ1-1; D may be TRBD1 (5 bases). From germline, CDR1 is SGHVS and CDR2 FQNEAQ. V was clipped by 1 base and J by 0 bases, with 6 bases between them. The length of the CDR3 is 14 residues. The CDR3 DNA follows: TGTGCCAGCAGCTTAGGGACACTGAACACTGAAGCTTTCTTT. Residues: CASSLGTLNTEAFF.

On this clone itself: An end of the junction does not agree with germline; a read error may underlie this. V gene TRBV11-3 combines with J gene TRBJ2-5; TRBD2 matches at 9 bases. Germline-derived CDR1 and CDR2 are SGHNT and YENEEA. The CDR3 is made up of 13 amino acids. The CDR3 DNA is TGTGCCAGCAGGTTAGCGGGAGAGGAGACCCAGTACTTC. This translates into CASRLAGEETQYF. Looking up the rest from reference TRBV11-3 and TRBJ2-5 gives the full variable domain: EAGVVQSPRYKIIEKKQPVAFWCNPISGHNTLYWYLQNLGQGPELLIRYENEEAVDDSQLPKDRFSAERLKGVDSTLKIQPAELGDSAVYLCASRLAGEETQYFGPGTRLLVL.

CDR3 loop: CASSWDGGLEQYF. The CDR3 region has the DNA TGTGCCAGCAGCTGGGACGGGGGGCTTGAGCAGTACTTC. J is TRBJ2-7 and V is TRBV5-5; D is possibly TRBD2 (7 bases). The CDR3 consists of 13 residues. Trimming took off 3 bases at V and 7 bases at J, with 14 bases between the two ends. Germline-derived CDR1 and CDR2 are SGHKS and YYEKEE (reference sequence). The full variable domain, completed using reference TRBV5-5 and TRBJ2-7, is DAGVTQSPTHLIKTRGQQVTLRCSPISGHKSVSWYQQVLGQGPQFIFQYYEKEERGRGNFPDRFSARQFPNYSSELNVNALLLGDSALYLCASSWDGGLEQYFGPGTRLTVT.

The chain joins TRBV7-9 to TRBJ2-7; 7 nucleotides match TRBD2. CDR1 is SEHNR and CDR2 is FQNEAQ in the germline V gene (reference sequence). The length of the CDR3 is 15 residues. V trimming: 1 base; J trimming: 5 bases; junction bases outside the gene matches: 8. The DNA of the CDR3 is TGTGCCAGCAGCTTAGTGGGAGGGGTCGTCAACGAGCAGTACTTC. The encoded protein is CASSLVGGVVNEQYF.

The chain combines TRBV19 with TRBJ1-2, with 7 bases aligning to TRBD1. The CDR3 runs 16 residues. With 5 bases clipped from V and 4 bases from J, the junction kept 13 bases outside the gene matches. Germline CDR1 is LNHDA and CDR2 is SQIVND (reference sequence). The CDR3 nucleotides read TGTGCCAGTAGTGTCTCTCGACGACAGGGAAGCTATGGCTACACCTTC. It is translated as CASSVSRRQGSYGYTF.

On this clone: The identical CDR3 is also encoded by other nucleotide sequences in the sample. The genes are TRBV9 and TRBJ2-2; D call uncertain. From germline, CDR1 is SGDLS and CDR2 YYNGEE. The CDR3 contains 12 residues. V lost 2 bases to trimming and J lost 5 bases, with 4 bases between them. DNA for the CDR3: TGTGCCAGCAGCGTTGCTACCGGGGAGCTGTTTTTT. Translation gives CASSVATGELFF. Full variable domain (rest looked up from reference TRBV9 and TRBJ2-2): DSGVTQTPKHLITATGQRVTLRCSPRSGDLSVYWYQQSLDQGLQFLIQYYNGEERAKGNILERFSAQQFPDLHSELNLSSLELGDSALYFCASSVATGELFFGEGSRLTVL.

This clone was detected once. The chain carries TRBV4-3 and TRBJ2-2; TRBD1 aligns across 8 bases. Germline V gene sequence: CDR1 LGHNA, CDR2 YSLEER. The CDR3 totals 19 residues. Trimming removed 0 bases from V and 3 bases from J; junction bases left unmatched: 12. The CDR3 region is CASSQEGIWTGPDTGELFF. For the CDR3, the DNA is TGCGCCAGCAGCCAAGAAGGGATCTGGACAGGGCCGGACACCGGGGAGCTGTTTTTT.

V usage is TRBV28 and J usage is TRBJ1-5; no firm D call. CDR1 and CDR2 (germline): MDHEN, SYDVKM. This CDR3 contains 16 residues. Trimming removed 0 bases from V and 2 bases from J, with 11 bases in between. CDR3 DNA: TGTGCCAGCAGTTTATGCACGGCCTTTTGCAATCAGCCCCAGCATTTT. It is translated as CASSLCTAFCNQPQHF.

This chain uses TRBV3-1 (or the pseudogene TRBV3-2) with TRBJ2-5; D is uncertain. Trimming removed 1 base from V and 10 bases from J, with 13 bases in between. The length of the CDR3 is 13 residues. Germline V gene data show CDR1 as LGHDT and CDR2 as YNNKEL (reference sequence). The CDR3 region is CASSQAVYGDQYF. The CDR3 DNA follows: TGTGCCAGCAGCCAAGCCGTGTACGGTGACCAGTACTTC.

V gene TRBV18 combines with J gene TRBJ2-2; D unclear. CDR3 size: 13 residues. V shed 6 bases and J shed 7 bases, with 12 bases lying between them. Germline V CDR1 and CDR2: KGHSH, LQKENI. CDR3 coding DNA: TGTGCCAGCTCCCCTCAGAATGGCGGGGAGCTGTTTTTT. Translating gives CASSPQNGGELFF.

V is TRBV25-1 and J is TRBJ2-2; D remains unclear. The germline CDR1 and CDR2 sequences are MGHDK and SYGVNS. The CDR3 covers 13 residues. The germline V and J ends were trimmed by 3 bases and 1 base, with 3 bases remaining between them. CDR3 coding DNA: TGTGCCAGCAGTGACCTGAACACCGGGGAGCTGTTTTTT. It translates to CASSDLNTGELFF.

The chain has TRBV19 and TRBJ1-5; possibly TRBD1 for D (5 bases). The germline CDR1 and CDR2 sequences are LNHDA and SQIVND (reference sequence). This CDR3 has 15 amino acids. Between the trimmed V and J ends, which lost 2 bases and 4 bases, there was a span of 12 bases. This CDR3 is CASSIWGDENQPQHF. The CDR3 DNA follows: TGTGCCAGTAGTATATGGGGGGACGAGAATCAGCCCCAGCATTTT.

This clone was recorded once. In DNA, the CDR3 is TGTGCCAGCAGTTTAGGACGCGGTTCACCCCTCCACTTT. Protein sequence: CASSLGRGSPLHF. The chain links TRBV28 to TRBJ1-6; the D is unclear. Between the trimmed V and J ends, which lost 2 bases and 9 bases, there was a span of 8 bases. Germline-derived CDR1 and CDR2 are MDHEN and SYDVKM. The CDR3 spans 13 residues.

J is TRBJ2-3 and V is TRBV6-2 or TRBV6-3; D unresolved. V was shortened by 2 bases and J by 6 bases, with 12 bases between the two germline ends. Germline assignment: CDR1 MNHEY and CDR2 SVGEGT. The CDR3 length is 14 residues. CDR3 bases: TGTGCCAGCAGTTACAGCAATCCGGAGGATACGCAGTATTTT. Translation: CASSYSNPEDTQYF.

This chain uses TRBV5-4 with TRBJ2-1; TRBD2 aligns across 8 bases. Germline CDR1 is SGHNT and CDR2 is YYREEE (reference sequence). The CDR3 runs 15 residues. V shed 3 bases and J 5 bases; nucleotides not matched to a gene: 7. The CDR3 loop is CASSYSGGRNNEQFF. The CDR3 region has the DNA TGTGCCAGCAGCTATTCGGGGGGGCGTAACAATGAGCAGTTCTTC.

This clone was seen once. The chain joins TRBV27 to TRBJ1-1, with D tentatively TRBD1 (6 bases). The ends were cut back, 2 bases at V and 7 bases at J, with 11 bases in the middle. This CDR3 has 13 residues. Germline V gene sequence: CDR1 MNHEY, CDR2 SMNVEV (reference sequence). The CDR3: CASSLGRGIEAFF. In DNA, the CDR3 is TGTGCCAGCAGTTTAGGCAGGGGAATTGAAGCTTTCTTT.

The genes are TRBV29-1 and TRBJ2-5; TRBD1 is a possible D gene (5 bases). The ends were cut back, 0 bases at V and 5 bases at J, with 7 bases in the middle. The germline V gene has CDR1 SQVTM and CDR2 ANQGSEA. This CDR3 is 12 amino acids long. The CDR3 nucleotides are TGCAGCGTTGAAGAAGGGGCGGAGACCCAGTACTTC. Amino acid sequence: CSVEEGAETQYF.

The V and J genes are TRBV5-6 and TRBJ1-1; D not certain. This CDR3 is 11 amino acids long. Germline V CDR1 and CDR2: SGHDT, YYEEEE. The V end was cut by 1 base, the J end by 3 bases, with 1 base between. DNA of the CDR3: TGTGCCAGCAGCTTGTACACTGAAGCTTTCTTT. It specifies CASSLYTEAFF.

The chain combines TRBV19 with TRBJ2-7; no firm D call. Germline-derived CDR1 and CDR2 are LNHDA and SQIVND (reference sequence). The CDR3 has 15 amino acids. Trimming shortened V by 3 bases and J by 2 bases, and 14 bases separated the two germline ends. The CDR3 region has the DNA TGTGCCAGTAGTATCGCCCCGGCGGTTACCTACGAGCAGTACTTC. It yields the protein CASSIAPAVTYEQYF.

This chain links TRBV18 with TRBJ1-3; D remains unclear. V lost 0 bases and J lost 0, with 15 bases in between. The CDR3 is 18 residues long. Per the germline V gene, CDR1 is KGHSH and CDR2 is LQKENI. CDR3 DNA sequence: TGTGCCAGCTCACCACCGAAGTACAGCCATCGCTCTGGAAACACCATATATTTT. It is translated as CASSPPKYSHRSGNTIYF.

The genes are TRBV9 and TRBJ1-1; possibly TRBD1 for D (6 bases). CDR1 is SGDLS, CDR2 YYNGEE, per germline. Deletions cut 0 bases from V and 1 base from J, with 10 bases between. The CDR3 consists of 15 residues. CDR3: CASSVATGRNTEAFF. CDR3 DNA: TGTGCCAGCAGCGTAGCAACAGGGAGGAACACTGAAGCTTTCTTT.

This clone was observed a single time. The chain combines TRBV14 with TRBJ2-7; 10 nucleotides line up with TRBD2. This CDR3 is built from 16 residues. The germline V gene encodes CDR1 SGHDN and CDR2 FVKESK. V trimming: 5 bases; J trimming: 7 bases; junction bases outside the gene matches: 14. The CDR3 DNA follows: TGTGCCAGCAGCAAAAGAGGGAGCCTAGCGGGAGTTGAGCAGTACTTC. It specifies CASSKRGSLAGVEQYF.